These 14 T cell receptor beta chains share one sample of origin, sequenced in a study of T cells in Graves' hyperthyroidism and ophthalmopathy. Amplified TCR beta CDR3 regions derived from RNA transcripts. First-round RT-PCR with HTBI primers amplified the TCR CDR3 region. TCRdb itself ran the multiplex PCR reads through MiXCR, one entry per CDR3 protein. The repertoire holds roughly 630,000 distinct CDR3 sequences, with approximately 14% as singletons. Sequencing was carried out using blood. All receptors derive from a woman in her twenties or thirties with Graves' hyperthyroidism.

This clonotype was detected ten times or more. This chain connects TRBV7-9 to TRBJ2-5; D perhaps matches TRBD2 (5 bases). The germline V and J ends were trimmed by 5 bases and 7 bases, with 17 bases remaining between them. CDR3 length equals 14 residues. Germline V CDR1 and CDR2: SEHNR, FQNEAQ (reference sequence). CDR3: CASSPNDGVGTQYF. The CDR3 coding sequence is TGTGCCAGCAGCCCGAACGACGGGGTGGGGACCCAGTACTTC.

This clonotype was seen a few times. The chain uses TRBV27 and TRBJ1-3; D gene unclear. V was cut by 1 base and J by 2 bases, with 3 bases left in between. Per germline, CDR1 MNHEY and CDR2 SMNVEV (reference sequence). The CDR3 length is 13 residues. CDR3 sequence reads: CASSLLAGNTIYF. The DNA of the CDR3 is TGTGCCAGCAGTTTATTGGCTGGAAACACCATATATTTT.

This clonotype showed up many times. Written as DNA, the CDR3 is TGTGCCTGGAAATCCCTGCGGGAGGGTCCCGAGCAGTACTTC. Translating gives CAWKSLREGPEQYF. The chain combines TRBV30 with TRBJ2-7, with 9 bases that match TRBD2. V shed 4 bases, J shed 6 bases, and the junction held 10 bases outside the gene matches. CDR3 length equals 14 residues. Germline values: CDR1 GTSNPN, CDR2 SVGIG (reference sequence).

This clonotype has at least ten counts. The chain uses TRBV11-2 and TRBJ2-7; 12 nucleotides line up with TRBD2. The CDR3 is 15 amino acids. V lost 6 bases, J lost 4 bases, and 7 bases stayed unmatched. Germline V gives CDR1 SGHAT, CDR2 FQNNGV. Written as DNA, the CDR3 is TGTGCCAGCAGTCCGACTAGCGGGAGTCAGTACGAGCAGTACTTC. This encodes CASSPTSGSQYEQYF.

This chain joins TRBV6-1 and TRBJ2-1; TRBD2 aligns across 10 bases. Looked up from germline, CDR1 is MNHNS and CDR2 is SASEGT. The CDR3 has 15 residues. Trimming cost V 6 bases and J 8 bases; bases outside gene matches: 10. The CDR3 protein is CASSASGRGPYEQFF. CDR3 sequence (DNA): TGTGCCAGCAGCGCTAGCGGGAGAGGTCCGTATGAGCAGTTCTTC.

This clonotype was seen many times. The chain has TRBV29-1 and TRBJ2-7; 7 bases align to TRBD2. CDR1 is SQVTM and CDR2 is ANQGSEA in the germline V gene. V was pared by 1 base and J by 4 bases, with 10 bases of the junction left unmatched. The CDR3 totals 15 residues. The CDR3 DNA is TGCAGCGTTGAAGCCAACGGGAGGTGGGGGTACGAGCAGTACTTC. This codes for CSVEANGRWGYEQYF.

This clonotype appeared many times. This chain joins TRBV2 and TRBJ2-7; 12 bases are a match to TRBD2. This CDR3 has 16 residues. V shed 5 bases and J 2 bases; nucleotides not matched to a gene: 7. CDR1 is SNHLY and CDR2 is FYNNEI in the germline V gene. DNA of the CDR3: TGTGCCAGCAGTCCATCTCTAGCGGGAGGGCCCTACGAGCAGTACTTC. This gives the protein CASSPSLAGGPYEQYF.

This clonotype showed up many times. V gene TRBV30 combines with J gene TRBJ2-1; 9 bases align to TRBD1. The germline CDR1 and CDR2 sequences are GTSNPN and SVGIG (reference sequence). The trim removed 5 bases at V and 0 bases at J, leaving 5 bases unmatched. The CDR3 contains 15 residues. CDR3 DNA: TGTGCCTGGGGGGGACAGGGAAGCTCCTACAATGAGCAGTTCTTC. This sequence encodes CAWGGQGSSYNEQFF.

This clonotype has more than one count but fewer than ten. The CDR3 reads CASSLAALADYNEQFF. CDR3 DNA sequence: TGTGCCAGCAGCTTGGCCGCTCTAGCGGATTACAATGAGCAGTTCTTC. This chain joins TRBV5-6 and TRBJ2-1; 7 bases are shared with TRBD2. The ends lost 0 bases at V and 4 bases at J; junction bases unmatched: 7. CDR1 is SGHDT and CDR2 is YYEEEE in the germline V gene. The CDR3 length is 16 residues.

The chain's CDR3 is CASSPSRDSFNTDTQYF. For the CDR3, the DNA is TGCGCCAGCAGCCCGTCCCGGGACAGTTTCAACACAGATACGCAGTATTTT. The chain employs TRBV5-1 and TRBJ2-3; TRBD1 aligns across 7 bases. V lost 4 bases and J lost 2; bases outside the gene matches: 13. Germline values: CDR1 SGHRS, CDR2 YFSETQ. This CDR3 spans 17 amino acids.

This clonotype was counted at least ten times. CDR3 bases: TGTGCCACCAGTGACTCGGACGGGGGGGTGAATGAGCAGTTCTTC. Its translation: CATSDSDGGVNEQFF. J is TRBJ2-1 and V is TRBV24-1; 8 bases line up with TRBD2. The V gene's germline CDR1 is KGHDR and CDR2 SFDVKD. J lost 7 bases, V lost 4 bases, and 8 bases had no gene match. The CDR3 runs to 15 residues.

This chain links TRBV5-8 with TRBJ1-3, with unresolved D. This CDR3 spans 16 amino acids. CDR1 SGHTS and CDR2 YDEGEE come from the germline V gene. Between the trimmed V and J ends, which lost 4 bases and 0 bases, there was a span of 14 bases. CDR3 in amino acids: CASSEPGKSSGNTIYF. The CDR3 region has the DNA TGTGCCAGCAGCGAACCGGGGAAATCCTCTGGAAACACCATATATTTT.

This clonotype was observed many times. J is TRBJ2-1 and V is TRBV5-1; tentatively, D is TRBD1 or TRBD2 (5 bases each). The germline CDR1 and CDR2 sequences are SGHRS and YFSETQ. CDR3 length equals 13 residues. Trimming took 5 bases from V and 5 from J, leaving 11 bases between them. As DNA, the CDR3 is TGCGCCAGCAGGGAGGACACCCACAATGAGCAGTTCTTC. The encoded protein is CASREDTHNEQFF.

This clonotype was seen a few times. V gene TRBV29-1 combines with J gene TRBJ1-4; perhaps TRBD1 as D (5 bases). V shed 6 bases and J shed 8 bases, with 19 bases lying between them. CDR3 length: 14 amino acids. Germline values: CDR1 SQVTM, CDR2 ANQGSEA. CDR3 in DNA: TGCAGCGTCCTAGATGAGAGGGGCAGGGAAAAACTGTTTTTT. Its protein product is CSVLDERGREKLFF.